The 19 T cell receptor beta chains in this list originate from one sample, sequenced in a study of blood T cell repertoires in COVID-19. Method: immunoSEQ multiplex PCR; TCRdb's copy keeps in-frame clones and lacks some. The sample lists fewer than 120,000 clones, about four fifths occurring once. The specimen sequenced was peripheral blood. All receptors come from a woman aged 55-75 years with acute or convalescent COVID-19.

The V gene is TRBV29-1, the J gene TRBJ2-7; perhaps TRBD1 as D (5 bases). Trimming stripped 4 bases from V and 2 bases from J, with 9 bases between. The CDR3 consists of 12 residues. Germline V gives CDR1 SQVTM, CDR2 ANQGSEA. CDR3 coding DNA: TGCAGCGTTGTGGTCAGGGCCTACGAGCAGTACTTC. This sequence encodes CSVVVRAYEQYF.

The V gene is TRBV21-1, the J gene TRBJ2-1; whether TRBD2, the table's D call, matches the DNA was not checked. TRBV21-1 is a pseudogene. The CDR3 covers 17 residues. The CDR3 bases are TGTGCCAGCAGCCCCGGGACTAGTTATTACGACTACAATGAGCAGTTCTTC. Translated, it gives CASSPGTSYYDYNEQFF.

This chain joins TRBV15 and TRBJ1-4; the D gene is possibly TRBD1 (6 bases). With 0 bases removed from V and 5 bases from J, the gap between germline ends came to 7 bases. The CDR3 runs 14 residues. From germline, CDR1 is LNHNV and CDR2 YYDKDF (reference sequence). CDR3 in DNA: TGTGCCACCAGCAGAGACAGGGGCAATGAAAAACTGTTTTTT. Translating gives CATSRDRGNEKLFF.

The chain links TRBV10-1 to TRBJ1-5; a possible D gene is TRBD1 (6 bases). Trimming left V 6 bases short and J 0 bases short, with 21 bases between. Per germline, CDR1 WNHNN and CDR2 SYGVQD (reference sequence). The CDR3 has 18 residues. The CDR3 loop is CASSETQSGQHSNQPQHF. The CDR3 DNA follows: TGCGCCAGCAGCGAAACCCAGAGTGGACAGCATAGCAATCAGCCCCAGCATTTT.

The chain recombines TRBV5-1 with TRBJ2-1, with 7 nucleotides matching TRBD1. The CDR3 totals 15 residues. Germline V CDR1 and CDR2: SGHRS, YFSETQ. V dropped 1 base and J dropped 4; count of bases not matched to a gene: 5. The CDR3 reads CASSLSGQAYNEQFF. The CDR3 coding sequence is TGCGCCAGCAGCTTGTCAGGACAGGCATACAATGAGCAGTTCTTC.

J is TRBJ1-5 and V is TRBV4-1; no clear D gene. The CDR3 is 15 amino acids. Germline CDR1 and CDR2: MGHRA and YSYEKL. V was trimmed by 2 bases and J by 0 bases, leaving 8 bases between them. This CDR3 is CASSQLHNSNQPQHF. The CDR3 nucleotides are TGCGCCAGCAGCCAATTACACAATAGCAATCAGCCCCAGCATTTT.

This clone was seen once. This chain joins TRBV6-5 and TRBJ2-7, with 9 positions matching TRBD2. The CDR3 spans 15 residues. The V segment lost 2 bases and the J segment 3 bases; nucleotides outside the gene matches: 5. Germline V gene sequence: CDR1 MNHEY, CDR2 SVGAGI. The CDR3 reads CASSYRGGGHYEQYF. CDR3 sequence (DNA): TGTGCCAGCAGTTACCGCGGGGGGGGGCACTACGAGCAGTACTTC.

The CDR3 protein is CASRDRGTTEPQHF. The CDR3 region has the DNA TGTGCCAGCAGAGACAGGGGTACAACGGAGCCCCAGCATTTT. V is TRBV2 and J is TRBJ1-5; TRBD1 matches 8 bases. The CDR3 has 14 amino acids. After removal of 6 bases from V and 8 bases from J, the junction contained 9 bases not matched to a gene. Looked up from germline, CDR1 is SNHLY and CDR2 is FYNNEI.

The table lists this clone with a count of one. This chain joins TRBV7-6 and TRBJ1-1; D gene unclear. Trimming shortened V by 0 bases and J by 5 bases, and 13 bases separated the two germline ends. Germline-derived CDR1 and CDR2 are SGHVS and FNYEAQ. The CDR3 extends over 15 amino acids. The DNA for the CDR3 is TGTGCCAGCAGCTTAGCGCATCTGGGGAGGACTGAAGCTTTCTTT. This codes for CASSLAHLGRTEAFF.

The chain has TRBV5-4 and TRBJ1-3; TRBD1 matches 7 bases. Germline CDR1 SGHNT, CDR2 YYREEE (reference sequence). Trimming took 4 bases from V and 0 from J; bases not matched to a gene: 7. The CDR3 runs to 16 residues. CDR3 loop: CASSRPGQYSGNTIYF. Here the CDR3 DNA reads TGTGCCAGCAGCCGCCCGGGACAGTACTCTGGAAACACCATATATTTT.

The chain links TRBV7-2 to TRBJ1-1; D unclear. The CDR3 runs to 15 residues. Trimming took 1 base from V and 3 from J, leaving 12 bases between them. Germline CDR1 and CDR2: SGHTA and FQGNSA. The DNA of the CDR3 is TGTGCCAGCAGCTTAGTTGGTCCGCCGGACACTGAAGCTTTCTTT. Its protein product is CASSLVGPPDTEAFF. Full variable domain (missing parts from reference TRBV7-2 and TRBJ1-1): GAGVSQSPSNKVTEKGKDVELRCDPISGHTALYWYRQSLGQGLEFLIYFQGNSAPDKSGLPSDRFSAERTGGSVSTLTIQRTQQEDSAVYLCASSLVGPPDTEAFFGQGTRLTVV.

The CDR3 reads CASSEGQNNQPQHF. The DNA of the CDR3 is TGTGCCAGCAGTGAAGGGCAGAATAATCAGCCCCAGCATTTT. This rearrangement joins TRBV2 to TRBJ1-5, with unresolved D. This CDR3 comprises 14 residues. V lost 1 base to trimming and J lost 4 bases, with 8 bases between them. Germline values: CDR1 SNHLY, CDR2 FYNNEI. Full variable domain (outside the CDR3, taken from reference TRBV2 and TRBJ1-5): EPEVTQTPSHQVTQMGQEVILRCVPISNHLYFYWYRQILGQKVEFLVSFYNNEISEKSEIFDDQFSVERPDGSNFTLKIRSTKLEDSAMYFCASSEGQNNQPQHFGDGTRLSIL.

This sequence joins TRBV9 and TRBJ2-2, with D perhaps TRBD2 (6 bases). The V end lost 2 bases, the J end lost 0 bases, and 17 bases lay between the germline ends. This CDR3 comprises 18 residues. Germline assignment: CDR1 SGDLS and CDR2 YYNGEE. The CDR3 DNA reads TGTGCCAGCAGCGTCGACCCCTTTGGGGGGACGAACACCGGGGAGCTGTTTTTT. This sequence encodes CASSVDPFGGTNTGELFF.

The CDR3 coding sequence is TGTGCCAGCAGCTTGTTCCACGGGTCCACAGATACGCAGTATTTT. Its translation: CASSLFHGSTDTQYF. This chain connects TRBV5-4 to TRBJ2-3; no firm D call. V lost 1 base, J lost 2 bases, and 11 bases lay in between. The CDR3 totals 15 residues. CDR1 and CDR2 (germline): SGHNT, YYREEE (reference sequence).

This chain uses TRBV21-1 with TRBJ2-2; TRBD2 is the table's D call and was not checked against the DNA. TRBV21-1 is designated a pseudogene. The CDR3 has 17 residues. The CDR3 sequence: CASRVPRSRGGTGELFF. In DNA, the CDR3 is TGTGCCAGCAGGGTCCCGCGGTCACGGGGTGGAACCGGGGAGCTGTTTTTT.

The chain's CDR3 is CASSGGSSGANVLTF. Written as DNA, the CDR3 is TGTGCCAGCAGTGGGGGCAGCTCTGGGGCCAACGTCCTGACTTTC. The chain recombines TRBV2 with TRBJ2-6; TRBD1 is a possible D gene (5 bases). With 4 bases removed from V and 0 bases from J, the gap between germline ends came to 7 bases. Germline CDR1 is SNHLY and CDR2 is FYNNEI. The CDR3 loop spans 15 amino acids. Full variable domain (outside the CDR3, taken from reference TRBV2 and TRBJ2-6): EPEVTQTPSHQVTQMGQEVILRCVPISNHLYFYWYRQILGQKVEFLVSFYNNEISEKSEIFDDQFSVERPDGSNFTLKIRSTKLEDSAMYFCASSGGSSGANVLTFGAGSRLTVL.

This clone is medium-sized in the sample. This chain links TRBV29-1 with TRBJ1-2; possible D gene TRBD1, 5 bases. V shed 1 base and J shed 2 bases, with 14 bases lying between them. Germline V gives CDR1 SQVTM, CDR2 ANQGSEA. The CDR3 runs 15 residues. The CDR3 here is CSVEGVRDGNYGYTF. DNA of the CDR3: TGCAGCGTTGAAGGGGTGCGGGACGGGAACTATGGCTACACCTTC.

The chain couples TRBV30 to TRBJ1-2; D gene unclear. CDR3 length equals 15 residues. Trimming stripped 1 base from V and 3 bases from J, with 15 bases between. The germline V gene encodes CDR1 GTSNPN and CDR2 SVGIG (reference sequence). In DNA, the CDR3 is TGTGCCTGGAGTGCCACGCTTCAGGTTTACTATGGCTACACCTTC. As protein: CAWSATLQVYYGYTF.

This chain links TRBV5-1 with TRBJ2-3; D gene unclear. CDR1 and CDR2 (germline): SGHRS, YFSETQ. The CDR3 runs to 14 residues. The V end lost 0 bases, the J end lost 4 bases, and 9 bases lay between the germline ends. CDR3 DNA: TGCGCCAGCAGCTTGGGCCTAGTGGCAGATACGCAGTATTTT. Its translation is CASSLGLVADTQYF.